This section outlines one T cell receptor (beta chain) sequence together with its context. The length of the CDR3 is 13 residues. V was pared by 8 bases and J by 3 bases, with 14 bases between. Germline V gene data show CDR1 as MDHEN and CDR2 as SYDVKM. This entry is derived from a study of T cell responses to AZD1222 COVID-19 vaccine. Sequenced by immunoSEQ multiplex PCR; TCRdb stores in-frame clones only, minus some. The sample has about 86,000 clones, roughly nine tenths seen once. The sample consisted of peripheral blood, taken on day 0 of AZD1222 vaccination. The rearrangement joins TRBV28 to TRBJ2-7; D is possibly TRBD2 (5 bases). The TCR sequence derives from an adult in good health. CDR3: CASRTGSIYEQYF. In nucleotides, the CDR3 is TGTGCCAGCCGAACGGGGAGCATCTACGAGCAGTACTTC.